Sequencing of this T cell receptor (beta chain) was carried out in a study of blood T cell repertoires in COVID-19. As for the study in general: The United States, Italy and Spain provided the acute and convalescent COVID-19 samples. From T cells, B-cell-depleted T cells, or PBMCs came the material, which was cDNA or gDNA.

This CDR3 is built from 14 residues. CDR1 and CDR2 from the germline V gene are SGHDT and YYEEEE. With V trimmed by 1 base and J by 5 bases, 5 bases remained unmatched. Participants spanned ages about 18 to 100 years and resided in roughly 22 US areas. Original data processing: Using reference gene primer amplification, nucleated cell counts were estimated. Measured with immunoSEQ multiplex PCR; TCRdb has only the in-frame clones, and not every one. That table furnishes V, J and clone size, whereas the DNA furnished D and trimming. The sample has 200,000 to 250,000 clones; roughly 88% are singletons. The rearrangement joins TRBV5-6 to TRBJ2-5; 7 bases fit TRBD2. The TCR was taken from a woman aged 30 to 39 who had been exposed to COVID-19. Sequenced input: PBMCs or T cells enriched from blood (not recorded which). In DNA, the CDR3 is TGTGCCAGCAGCTTGAGCCGGGGAGGGGAGACCCAGTACTTC. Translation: CASSLSRGGETQYF.